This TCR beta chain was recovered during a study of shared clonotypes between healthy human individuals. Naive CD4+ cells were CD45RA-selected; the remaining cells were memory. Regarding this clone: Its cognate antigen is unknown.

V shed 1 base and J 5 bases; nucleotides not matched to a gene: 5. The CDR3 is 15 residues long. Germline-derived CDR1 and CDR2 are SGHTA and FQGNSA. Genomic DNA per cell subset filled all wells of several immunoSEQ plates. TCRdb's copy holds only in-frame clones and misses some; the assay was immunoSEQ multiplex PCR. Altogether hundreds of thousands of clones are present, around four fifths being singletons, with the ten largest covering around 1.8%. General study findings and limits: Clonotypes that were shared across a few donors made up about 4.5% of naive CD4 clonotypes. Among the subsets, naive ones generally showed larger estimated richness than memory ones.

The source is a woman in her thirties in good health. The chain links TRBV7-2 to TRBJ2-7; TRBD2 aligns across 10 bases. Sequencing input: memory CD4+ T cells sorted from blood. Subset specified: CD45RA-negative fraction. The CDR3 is CASSLGAGGHNEQYF. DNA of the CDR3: TGTGCCAGCAGCTTAGGAGCGGGAGGGCACAACGAGCAGTACTTC.